This is a list of T cell receptor beta chains from one sample in a study of T cells in Graves' hyperthyroidism and ophthalmopathy. TCRdb re-analysed the multiplex PCR reads in MiXCR, keeping a single row per CDR3 protein. The sample has about 560,000 distinct CDR3 sequences, approximately 14% seen once. Sequenced: blood. The receptors were gathered from a woman in her 30s with Graves' hyperthyroidism. CDR3s include the opening cysteine and the closing phenylalanine or tryptophan. The D gene is left open where the match is weak. Size tells how often a clone was seen (once, few, many) or the class of an expanded clone, and some rows leave it out.

V gene	clone size	J gene	D gene	CDR3 protein	CDR3 DNA
TRBV5-5	many	TRBJ1-5	-	CASSTGSNQPQHF	TGTGCCAGCAGCACCGGCAGCAATCAGCCCCAGCATTTT
TRBV5-1	few	TRBJ2-7	-	CASPVQSGRPPSYEQYF	TGCGCCAGCCCTGTACAGAGTGGGAGGCCCCCCTCCTACGAGCAGTACTTC
TRBV2	many	TRBJ2-2	-	CATTSGYGELFF	TGTGCCACCACCTCAGGGTATGGGGAGCTGTTTTTT
TRBV24-1	-	TRBJ1-3	-	CATTATESDGNTIYF	TGTGCCACCACTGCGACAGAGAGCGATGGCAACACCATATATTTT
TRBV7-9	many	TRBJ2-7	TRBD2	CASSSSWREGGEQYF	TGTGCCAGCAGCTCGTCGTGGCGGGAGGGCGGCGAGCAGTACTTC
TRBV5-1	many	TRBJ2-2	-	CASRWMTGNTGELFF	TGCGCCAGCAGGTGGATGACAGGGAACACCGGGGAGCTGTTTTTT
TRBV20-1	many	TRBJ2-1	-	CSALGTYNEQFF	TGCAGTGCTTTGGGGACCTACAATGAGCAGTTCTTC
TRBV5-6	few	TRBJ2-7	TRBD1	CASSPRDRVVYEQYF	TGTGCCAGCAGCCCCCGGGACAGGGTCGTTTACGAGCAGTACTTC
TRBV20-1	few	TRBJ2-2	TRBD2	CSARSGGGTGELFF	TGCAGTGCTAGATCGGGGGGTGGCACCGGGGAGCTGTTTTTT
TRBV4-1	-	TRBJ2-2	-	CASSQEWGADTGELFF	TGCGCCAGCAGCCAAGAATGGGGGGCAGACACCGGGGAGCTGTTTTTT
TRBV12-3/TRBV12-4	few	TRBJ2-3	TRBD2	CASSKPLGGRAQDTQYF	TGTGCCAGCAGTAAGCCCCTGGGCGGGAGGGCTCAAGATACGCAGTATTTT
TRBV5-1	many	TRBJ2-7	TRBD2	CASSTSGREIYEQYF	TGCGCCAGCAGCACTAGCGGGAGGGAGATATACGAGCAGTACTTC
TRBV20-1	many	TRBJ2-7	TRBD1	CSGTPTGSEQYF	TGCAGTGGTACACCGACAGGGTCTGAGCAGTACTTC
TRBV6-5	many	TRBJ2-7	-	CASSYSPWSSYEQYF	TGTGCCAGCAGTTACTCGCCATGGAGCTCCTACGAGCAGTACTTC
TRBV27	-	TRBJ2-7	-	CASSLSGYRYEQYF	TGTGCCAGCAGTTTATCGGGGTACCGGTACGAGCAGTACTTC
TRBV6-1	many	TRBJ2-7	-	CASSGRNEQYF	TGTGCCAGCAGTGGAAGGAACGAGCAGTACTTC
TRBV29-1	many	TRBJ2-1	-	CSVGQPGSQGDEVKDEQFF	TGCAGCGTTGGGCAACCCGGTTCACAGGGCGACGAGGTCAAGGATGAGCAGTTCTTC
TRBV5-1	-	TRBJ1-2	TRBD1	CASSLEGTVKDGYTF	TGCGCCAGCAGCTTGGAAGGGACAGTAAAAGATGGCTACACCTTC
TRBV12-3/TRBV12-4	-	TRBJ1-1	-	CASRKGEATEAFF	TGTGCCAGCAGAAAAGGGGAGGCCACTGAAGCTTTCTTT
TRBV27	few	TRBJ1-1	-	CASSSVRVNTEAFF	TGTGCCAGCAGTTCGGTCCGAGTGAACACTGAAGCTTTCTTT
TRBV7-3	few	TRBJ2-2	-	CASSSPGQSTGELFF	TGTGCCAGCAGCTCCCCTGGACAGAGCACCGGGGAGCTGTTTTTT
TRBV7-2	many	TRBJ2-5	TRBD2	CASSKPGLAGGETQYF	TGTGCCAGCAGCAAACCGGGACTAGCGGGAGGAGAGACCCAGTACTTC
TRBV12-3/TRBV12-4	many	TRBJ2-7	-	CASSGRDGYEQYF	TGTGCCAGCAGCGGTAGGGACGGCTACGAGCAGTACTTC
TRBV5-1	many	TRBJ2-3	-	CASSLSRDPRDTQYF	TGCGCCAGCAGCTTGAGCCGGGACCCTCGGGATACGCAGTATTTT
TRBV6-1	-	TRBJ1-2	-	CASSEWDTPYSGYTF	TGTGCCAGCAGTGAATGGGATACCCCCTATTCTGGCTACACCTTC
TRBV12-3/TRBV12-4	many	TRBJ2-7	-	CASSLQDNSYEQYF	TGTGCCAGCAGTTTACAGGACAACTCCTACGAGCAGTACTTC
TRBV11-2	many	TRBJ2-3	TRBD2	CASQGLAGTFSTDTQYF	TGTGCCAGCCAGGGCCTAGCGGGAACTTTTTCCACAGATACGCAGTATTTT
TRBV11-3	-	TRBJ2-1	TRBD1	CASSLPWGTGVDEQFF	TGTGCCAGCAGCCTCCCCTGGGGGACAGGGGTCGATGAGCAGTTCTTC
TRBV28	many	TRBJ2-1	-	CASSFLGNEQFF	TGTGCCAGCAGTTTCCTCGGCAATGAGCAGTTCTTC
TRBV5-1	-	TRBJ1-1	-	CASSFLGATEAFF	TGCGCCAGCAGCTTCTTGGGGGCAACTGAAGCTTTCTTT
TRBV5-1	-	TRBJ2-1	TRBD2	CASIHGLETGGLNEQFF	TGCGCCAGCATCCATGGGCTTGAGACGGGGGGGTTGAATGAGCAGTTCTTC
TRBV12-3/TRBV12-4	-	TRBJ2-1	-	CASSKGGTYNEQFF	TGTGCCAGCAGTAAAGGGGGTACCTACAATGAGCAGTTCTTC
TRBV2	many	TRBJ2-5	-	CASSAGNQETQYF	TGTGCCAGCAGTGCAGGGAACCAAGAGACCCAGTACTTC
TRBV30	many	TRBJ1-2	-	CAWSAYRDGYGYTF	TGTGCCTGGAGTGCTTACAGGGATGGCTATGGCTACACCTTC
TRBV5-1	-	TRBJ2-1	-	CASSSRQFSSYNEQFF	TGCGCCAGCAGCTCAAGACAGTTTAGCTCCTACAATGAGCAGTTCTTC
TRBV27	many	TRBJ2-7	-	CASSLYGTFPYEQYF	TGTGCCAGCAGCCTGTACGGGACTTTCCCCTACGAGCAGTACTTC
TRBV28	many	TRBJ2-5	-	CASSLTRQGGYQETQYF	TGTGCCAGCAGTTTAACCCGACAGGGAGGATACCAAGAGACCCAGTACTTC
TRBV5-6	-	TRBJ1-1	-	CASSLGWTEAFF	TGTGCCAGCAGCCTAGGTTGGACTGAAGCTTTCTTT
TRBV7-9	-	TRBJ1-1	-	CASRTDEAFF	TGTGCCAGCAGGACGGATGAAGCTTTCTTT
TRBV12-5	many	TRBJ2-7	TRBD2	CASGFDAGGLEPNEQYF	TGTGCTAGTGGTTTCGACGCGGGAGGGCTCGAACCTAACGAGCAGTACTTC
TRBV6-4	-	TRBJ1-2	TRBD1	CASSTGTGGIYGYTF	TGTGCCAGCAGTACCGGGACAGGGGGGATCTATGGCTACACCTTC
TRBV5-1	many	TRBJ2-3	TRBD1	CASSRTGGATDTQYF	TGCGCCAGCAGTCGGACAGGGGGCGCCACAGATACGCAGTATTTT
TRBV2	-	TRBJ2-5	TRBD2	CASSERTSGRKTQYF	TGTGCCAGCAGTGAAAGGACTAGCGGGAGGAAGACCCAGTACTTC
TRBV7-2	many	TRBJ2-4	-	CASSLSMSGNIQYF	TGTGCCAGCAGCCTCTCTATGAGTGGGAACATTCAGTACTTC
TRBV20-1	many	TRBJ2-1	-	CSALEVRDSSEQFF	TGCAGTGCATTAGAAGTGCGGGACAGCTCCGAGCAGTTCTTC
TRBV20-1	many	TRBJ2-4	TRBD1	CSARDRWGQGPIQYF	TGCAGTGCTAGAGATCGTTGGGGACAGGGACCCATTCAGTACTTC
TRBV29-1	many	TRBJ2-3	TRBD1	CSVKQGAPSHTQYF	TGCAGCGTTAAACAGGGGGCGCCTTCACATACGCAGTATTTT
TRBV19	-	TRBJ1-1	-	CATTVNTEAFF	TGTGCCACGACAGTAAACACTGAAGCTTTCTTT
TRBV10-3	-	TRBJ2-2	TRBD2	CAIGTSVTGELFF	TGTGCCATCGGGACTAGCGTCACCGGGGAGCTGTTTTTT
TRBV5-1	-	TRBJ2-3	-	CASSLVRGISTDTQYF	TGCGCCAGCAGCTTGGTGAGGGGGATTAGCACAGATACGCAGTATTTT